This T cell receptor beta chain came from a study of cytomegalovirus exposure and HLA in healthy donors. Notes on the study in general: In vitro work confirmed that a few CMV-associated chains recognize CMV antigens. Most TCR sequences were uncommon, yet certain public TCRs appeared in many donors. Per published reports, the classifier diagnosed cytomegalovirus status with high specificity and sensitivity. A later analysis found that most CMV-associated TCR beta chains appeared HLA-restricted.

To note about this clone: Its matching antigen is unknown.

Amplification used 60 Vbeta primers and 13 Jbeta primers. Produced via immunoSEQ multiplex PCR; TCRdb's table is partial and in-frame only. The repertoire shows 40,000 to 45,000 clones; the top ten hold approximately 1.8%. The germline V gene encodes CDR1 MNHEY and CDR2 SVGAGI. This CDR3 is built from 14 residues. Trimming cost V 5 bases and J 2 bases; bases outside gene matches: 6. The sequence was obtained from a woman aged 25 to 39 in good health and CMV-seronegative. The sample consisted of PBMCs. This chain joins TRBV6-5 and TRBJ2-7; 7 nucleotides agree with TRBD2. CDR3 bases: TGTGCCAGCAGTGCCCTAGCGGCCCCCTACGAGCAGTACTTC. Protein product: CASSALAAPYEQYF.